This T cell receptor beta chain was profiled in a study of radiotherapy plus CTLA-4 blockade in lung cancer. The V segment lost 2 bases and the J segment 3 bases; nucleotides outside the gene matches: 14. CDR1 is SGHTS and CDR2 is YDEGEE in the germline V gene. The CDR3 loop spans 17 amino acids. Assay used: immunoSEQ multiplex PCR; TCRdb lists only in-frame clones, some missing. The sample includes roughly 59,000 clones, around three quarters of them seen just once. This TCR was sampled from a human donor with non-small cell lung cancer whose response to radiotherapy plus ipilimumab could not be evaluated. The specimen comprised peripheral blood, sampled from a patient treated with radiotherapy plus ipilimumab. The chain uses TRBV5-8 and TRBJ2-7; TRBD2 matches at 7 bases. The CDR3 sequence: CASSLEKAGRVVYEQYF. The CDR3 DNA is TGTGCCAGCAGCTTAGAGAAGGCAGGGAGGGTCGTCTACGAGCAGTACTTC.